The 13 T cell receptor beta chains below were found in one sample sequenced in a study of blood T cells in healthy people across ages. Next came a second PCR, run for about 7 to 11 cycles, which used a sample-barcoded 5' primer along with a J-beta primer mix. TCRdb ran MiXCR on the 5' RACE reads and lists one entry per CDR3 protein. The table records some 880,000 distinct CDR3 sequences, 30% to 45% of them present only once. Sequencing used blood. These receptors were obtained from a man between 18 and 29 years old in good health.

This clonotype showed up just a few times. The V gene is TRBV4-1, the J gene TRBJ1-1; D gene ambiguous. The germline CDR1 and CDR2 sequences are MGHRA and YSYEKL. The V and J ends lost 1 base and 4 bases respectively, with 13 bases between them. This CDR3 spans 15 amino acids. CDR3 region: CASSQGIRGSTEAFF. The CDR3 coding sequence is TGCGCCAGCAGCCAAGGTATCAGAGGGAGCACTGAAGCTTTCTTT.

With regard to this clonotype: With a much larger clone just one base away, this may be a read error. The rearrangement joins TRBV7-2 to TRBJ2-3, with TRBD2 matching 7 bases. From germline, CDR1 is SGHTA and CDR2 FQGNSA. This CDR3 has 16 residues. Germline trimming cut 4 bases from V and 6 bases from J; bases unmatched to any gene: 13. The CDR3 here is CASSSRAGVPIDTQYF. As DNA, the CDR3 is TGTGCCAGCAGCTCCCGGGCGGGGGTACCCATCGATACGCAGTATTTT.

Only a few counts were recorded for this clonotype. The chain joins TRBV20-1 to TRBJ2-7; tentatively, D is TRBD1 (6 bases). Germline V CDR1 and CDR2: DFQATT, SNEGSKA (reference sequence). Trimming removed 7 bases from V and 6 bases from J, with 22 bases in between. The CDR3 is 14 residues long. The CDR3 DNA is TGCAGTGTTACCTCCCCAGGGGCTTGGGTCGAGCAGTACTTC. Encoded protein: CSVTSPGAWVEQYF.

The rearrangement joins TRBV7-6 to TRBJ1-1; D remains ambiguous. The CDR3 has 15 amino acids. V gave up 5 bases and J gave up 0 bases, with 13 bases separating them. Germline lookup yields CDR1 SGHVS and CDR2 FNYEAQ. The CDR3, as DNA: TGTGCCAGCAGCCCGCCCCCGGTTATGAACACTGAAGCTTTCTTT. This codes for CASSPPPVMNTEAFF.

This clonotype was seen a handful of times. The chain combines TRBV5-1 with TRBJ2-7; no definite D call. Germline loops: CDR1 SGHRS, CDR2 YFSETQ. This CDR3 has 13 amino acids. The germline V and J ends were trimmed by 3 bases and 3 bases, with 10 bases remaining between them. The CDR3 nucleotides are TGCGCCAGCAGCTCAGACACGGACTACGAGCAGTACTTC. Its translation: CASSSDTDYEQYF.

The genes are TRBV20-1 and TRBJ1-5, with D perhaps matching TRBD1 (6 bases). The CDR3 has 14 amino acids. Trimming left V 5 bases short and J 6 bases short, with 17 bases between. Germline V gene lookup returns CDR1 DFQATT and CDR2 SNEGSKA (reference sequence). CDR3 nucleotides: TGCAGTGCTTCCACTCAGGGGTTCGGTCAGCCCCAGCATTTT. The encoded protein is CSASTQGFGQPQHF.

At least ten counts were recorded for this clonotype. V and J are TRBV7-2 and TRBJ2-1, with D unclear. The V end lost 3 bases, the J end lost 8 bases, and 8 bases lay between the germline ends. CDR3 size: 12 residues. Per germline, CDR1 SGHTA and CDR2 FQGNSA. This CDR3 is CASSFGRDEQFF. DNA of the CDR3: TGTGCCAGCAGCTTCGGCCGGGATGAGCAGTTCTTC. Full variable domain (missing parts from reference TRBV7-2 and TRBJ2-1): GAGVSQSPSNKVTEKGKDVELRCDPISGHTALYWYRQSLGQGLEFLIYFQGNSAPDKSGLPSDRFSAERTGGSVSTLTIQRTQQEDSAVYLCASSFGRDEQFFGPGTRLTVL.

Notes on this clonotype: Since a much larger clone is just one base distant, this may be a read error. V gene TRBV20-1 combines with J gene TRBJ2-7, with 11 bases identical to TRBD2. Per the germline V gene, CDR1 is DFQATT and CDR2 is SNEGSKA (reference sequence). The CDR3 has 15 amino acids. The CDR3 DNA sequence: TGCAGTGCTCCCCTTACTAGCGGGAGCTCCTACGTGCAGTACTTC. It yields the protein CSAPLTSGSSYVQYF.

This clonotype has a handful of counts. CDR3 sequence reads: CASSQEIYTAANPTHPNTEAFF. The CDR3, as DNA: TGCGCCAGCAGCCAAGAAATTTATACGGCTGCGAACCCGACCCACCCGAACACTGAAGCTTTCTTT. J is TRBJ1-1 and V is TRBV4-3; D unclear. V gave up 0 bases and J gave up 1 base, with 30 bases separating them. The CDR3 is 22 amino acids. The V gene's germline CDR1 is LGHNA and CDR2 YSLEER.

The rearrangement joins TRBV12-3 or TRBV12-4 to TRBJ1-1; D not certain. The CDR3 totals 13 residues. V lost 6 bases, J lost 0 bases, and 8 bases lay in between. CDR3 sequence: CASRAGLNTEAFF. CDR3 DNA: TGTGCCAGCAGGGCGGGCCTGAACACTGAAGCTTTCTTT.

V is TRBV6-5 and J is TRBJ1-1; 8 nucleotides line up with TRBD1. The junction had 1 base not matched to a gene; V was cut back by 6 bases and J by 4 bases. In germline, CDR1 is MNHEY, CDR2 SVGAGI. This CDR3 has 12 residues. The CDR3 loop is CASRTGGTEAFF. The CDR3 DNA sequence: TGTGCCAGCAGAACAGGGGGCACTGAAGCTTTCTTT.

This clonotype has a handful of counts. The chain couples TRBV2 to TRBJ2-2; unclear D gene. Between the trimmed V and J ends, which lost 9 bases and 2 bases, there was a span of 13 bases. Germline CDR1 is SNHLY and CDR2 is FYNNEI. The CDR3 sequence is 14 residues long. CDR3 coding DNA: TGTGCCAGAGGGCCGCGACGAAACACCGGGGAGCTGTTTTTT. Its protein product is CARGPRRNTGELFF.

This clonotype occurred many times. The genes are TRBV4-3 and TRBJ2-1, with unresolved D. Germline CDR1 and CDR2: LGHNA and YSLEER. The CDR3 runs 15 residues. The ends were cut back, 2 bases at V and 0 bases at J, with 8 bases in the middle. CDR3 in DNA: TGCGCCAGCAGCCAAATGGTGAGCTCCTACAATGAGCAGTTCTTC. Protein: CASSQMVSSYNEQFF.